This note documents a single T cell receptor (beta chain) sequence. This record comes from a study of blood T cell repertoires in COVID-19. After removal of 5 bases from V and 4 bases from J, the junction contained 8 bases not matched to a gene. Germline V gene lookup returns CDR1 SGHVS and CDR2 FNYEAQ. This CDR3 comprises 15 residues. Measured with immunoSEQ multiplex PCR; TCRdb has only the in-frame clones, and not every one. The sample gives roughly 87,000 clones, about 83% of which show up once; about 25% is in the top ten. V gene TRBV7-6 combines with J gene TRBJ1-3; 7 positions match TRBD1. Sequenced material: peripheral blood. The clonotype was recovered from a human donor in a cohort sampled during active COVID-19. The CDR3 nucleotides are TGTGCCAGCAGCCGCCAAACAGGGGCAGGAAACACCATATATTTT. It encodes CASSRQTGAGNTIYF.